One sample yielded the 10 T cell receptor beta chains listed below, sequenced in a study of T cells after posttransplantation cyclophosphamide. TCRdb keeps only in-frame clones here, not all; method: immunoSEQ multiplex PCR. The sample carries 20,000 to 25,000 clones, about 82% recorded once. The sample consisted of PBMCs. These receptors were collected from a woman between 55 and 75 years old with a blood cancer, CMV-positive, and with a related stem cell donor.

This chain links TRBV30 with TRBJ1-2; unclear D gene. From germline, CDR1 is GTSNPN and CDR2 SVGIG (reference sequence). CDR3 length: 12 amino acids. Trimming shortened V by 3 bases and J by 4 bases, and 9 bases separated the two germline ends. CDR3 residues: CAWRKRVYGYTF. In DNA form, the CDR3 reads TGTGCCTGGAGAAAACGGGTCTATGGCTACACCTTC.

In this sample, this clone turned up once. V and J are TRBV27 and TRBJ1-1, with unresolved D. Per germline, CDR1 MNHEY and CDR2 SMNVEV (reference sequence). Trimming pared 5 bases from V and 0 bases from J, leaving 10 bases between. CDR3 length: 14 residues. CDR3 region: CASSPPGLNTEAFF. The CDR3, as DNA: TGTGCCAGCAGTCCACCGGGTTTGAACACTGAAGCTTTCTTT.

V and J are TRBV7-9 and TRBJ2-1; possibly TRBD1 for D (6 bases). The V gene's germline CDR1 is SEHNR and CDR2 FQNEAQ (reference sequence). V lost 4 bases and J 4 bases, leaving 11 bases between the germline ends. The CDR3 runs 14 residues. CDR3 nucleotide sequence: TGTGCCAGCAGCTACGACAGGACGTACAATGAGCAGTTCTTC. Amino acids: CASSYDRTYNEQFF.

The genes are TRBV9 and TRBJ2-3; D uncertain. The CDR3 is 12 residues long. CDR1 and CDR2 (germline): SGDLS, YYNGEE. The germline V and J ends were trimmed by 5 bases and 0 bases, with 4 bases remaining between them. The CDR3 sequence: CASSRSTDTQYF. The CDR3 DNA reads as TGTGCCAGCAGTCGGAGCACAGATACGCAGTATTTT.

The chain has TRBV7-2 and TRBJ2-7; 7 positions match TRBD2. This CDR3 contains 14 residues. Germline V gene lookup returns CDR1 SGHTA and CDR2 FQGNSA. J lost 3 bases, V lost 3 bases, and 5 bases had no gene match. The CDR3 loop is CASSLGGTNYEQYF. Here the CDR3 DNA reads TGTGCCAGCAGCTTGGGGGGGACTAACTACGAGCAGTACTTC.

The rearrangement links TRBV9 to TRBJ2-1; possible D gene TRBD2, 5 bases. The CDR3 has 13 amino acids. Germline assignment: CDR1 SGDLS and CDR2 YYNGEE. The V end was cut by 0 bases, the J end by 9 bases, with 10 bases between. The CDR3 region is CASSVGVAGEQFF. CDR3 nucleotides: TGTGCCAGCAGCGTAGGCGTCGCGGGTGAGCAGTTCTTC. The complete variable domain, with remaining parts taken from reference TRBV9 and TRBJ2-1, reads DSGVTQTPKHLITATGQRVTLRCSPRSGDLSVYWYQQSLDQGLQFLIQYYNGEERAKGNILERFSAQQFPDLHSELNLSSLELGDSALYFCASSVGVAGEQFFGPGTRLTVL.

The gene calls are TRBV12-5 and TRBJ2-3; the D gene is possibly TRBD2 (5 bases). This CDR3 is 13 amino acids long. Trimming took 6 bases from V and 1 from J, leaving 8 bases between them. CDR1 and CDR2 from the germline V gene are LGHNT and FRNRAP. The CDR3 here is CASGGSRTDTQYF. The CDR3, as DNA: TGTGCTAGTGGAGGGAGTCGCACAGATACGCAGTATTTT.

The chain joins TRBV11-2 to TRBJ2-7; D not certain. V dropped 6 bases and J dropped 2 bases, with 17 bases sitting between them. The CDR3 sequence is 15 residues long. Germline assignment: CDR1 SGHAT and CDR2 FQNNGV. The CDR3: CASSSETIATYEQYF. CDR3 DNA: TGTGCCAGCAGTTCTGAGACGATAGCAACCTACGAGCAGTACTTC.

This chain connects TRBV2 to TRBJ2-1, with unresolved D. The CDR3 covers 13 residues. CDR1 and CDR2 (germline): SNHLY, FYNNEI. The V end lost 7 bases, the J end lost 1 base, and 8 bases lay between the germline ends. The CDR3 spells CASNSGSYNEQFF. CDR3 in DNA: TGTGCCAGCAACTCAGGTTCCTACAATGAGCAGTTCTTC.

As regards this clone: One end of the junction fails to match germline, which may point to a read error. The J gene is TRBJ2-3, the V gene TRBV5-4; D unresolved. CDR1 SGHNT and CDR2 YYREEE come from the germline V gene (reference sequence). CDR3 length: 12 amino acids. The CDR3 coding sequence is TGTGCCAGCAGCTTTTACACAGATCCGCAGTATTTT. This encodes CASSFYTDPQYF.